This TCR beta chain comes out of a study of CD8+ T cells in alopecia areata. This clone was detected only a few times. The CDR3 sequence is 16 residues long. Germline V CDR1 and CDR2: SQVTM, ANQGSEA. V dropped 1 base and J dropped 0 bases, with 15 bases sitting between them. The sample's treatment: oral pan-JAK inhibitor, 5-10 mg twice daily. Extracted RNA was reverse transcribed into cDNA, the sequencing template. Profiling relied on immunoSEQ multiplex PCR, and the TCRdb table lists in-frame clones only, not all of them. The sample holds fewer than 250,000 clones, 45% to 75% seen once. The sequencing used CD4+ T cells sorted from blood, collected at week 4, from a patient treated with tofacitinib. The chain carries TRBV29-1 and TRBJ1-1; no firm D call. This receptor was identified in a human donor with alopecia areata. CDR3 coding DNA: TGCAGCGTTGAAGGTCTCGGAGAGGGATTGAACACTGAAGCTTTCTTT. Encoded protein: CSVEGLGEGLNTEAFF. Complete variable domain (other parts from reference TRBV29-1 and TRBJ1-1): SAVISQKPSRDICQRGTSLTIQCQVDSQVTMMFWYRQQPGQSLTLIATANQGSEATYESGFVIDKFPISRPNLTFSTLTVSNMSPEDSSIYLCSVEGLGEGLNTEAFFGQGTRLTVV.